The next 18 T cell receptor beta chains were all read from a single sample in a study of post-analysis software for immune sequencing data. General study points: When patients were compared with controls, about five TRBV segments were more frequent, TRBV5-6, TRBV5-1 and TRBV20-1 among them.

The antigens these receptors bind are not known. Unique molecular identifiers featured in each of the TCR beta cDNA libraries. TCRdb itself ran the PCR reads through MiXCR, one entry per CDR3 protein. Of around 700,000 distinct CDR3 sequences listed, approximately 60% are singletons. What was sequenced was blood. The receptors were sampled from a girl under 10 years old with multiple sclerosis.

This clonotype has a handful of counts. The chain links TRBV29-1 to TRBJ1-5; D might be TRBD1 (5 bases). The ends were cut back, 8 bases at V and 1 base at J, with 18 bases in the middle. This CDR3 has 15 amino acids. Per the germline V gene, CDR1 is SQVTM and CDR2 is ANQGSEA. The CDR3 coding sequence is TGCAGCCCTTCCCAGGGCTCTGGGAGCAATCAGCCCCAGCATTTT. Translating it yields CSPSQGSGSNQPQHF.

The rearrangement uses TRBV6-5 and TRBJ1-1, with 10 bases lining up with TRBD1. V gave up 4 bases and J gave up 3 bases; unmatched junction bases: 5. Germline V lookup: CDR1 MNHEY, CDR2 SVGAGI. The CDR3 has 15 amino acids. The CDR3 loop reads CASSSFGTGDTEAFF. Written as DNA, the CDR3 is TGTGCCAGCAGTTCCTTCGGGACAGGGGACACTGAAGCTTTCTTT.

The V gene is TRBV25-1, the J gene TRBJ2-7; D remains ambiguous. This CDR3 spans 14 amino acids. The germline V and J ends were trimmed by 2 bases and 3 bases, with 11 bases remaining between them. Germline V gene lookup returns CDR1 MGHDK and CDR2 SYGVNS. The CDR3 here is CASSESEHFYEQYF. CDR3 nucleotide sequence: TGTGCCAGCAGTGAAAGTGAACATTTCTACGAGCAGTACTTC.

The chain employs TRBV29-1 and TRBJ1-2; maybe TRBD1 (6 bases). CDR3 length equals 12 residues. V lost 4 bases and J lost 4, with 10 bases in between. Germline CDR1 is SQVTM and CDR2 is ANQGSEA. The chain's CDR3 is CSVADSFYGYTF. The DNA for the CDR3 is TGCAGCGTTGCGGACAGTTTCTATGGCTACACCTTC.

This clonotype was seen only a few times. V gene TRBV10-3 combines with J gene TRBJ1-6, with a weak D call TRBD1 (6 bases). The germline V gene encodes CDR1 ENHRY and CDR2 SYGVKD. The V end lost 2 bases, the J end lost 1 base, and 12 bases lay between the germline ends. The CDR3 has 17 residues. The CDR3 DNA reads as TGTGCCATCAGTGAGGCAAAGGGGGGTTCCTATAATTCACCCCTCCACTTT. It translates to CAISEAKGGSYNSPLHF.

V gene TRBV24-1 combines with J gene TRBJ2-3; the D gene could be TRBD1 or TRBD2 (5 bases each). The CDR3 spans 16 residues. Trimming shortened V by 3 bases and J by 2 bases, and 14 bases separated the two germline ends. Germline V gene data show CDR1 as KGHDR and CDR2 as SFDVKD. The CDR3 sequence: CATSDPGRISTDTQYF. DNA for the CDR3: TGTGCCACCAGTGATCCGGGACGGATATCCACAGATACGCAGTATTTT.

This clonotype was seen only a few times. The rearrangement uses TRBV10-3 and TRBJ2-7; D remains ambiguous. The CDR3 extends over 11 amino acids. The germline gives CDR1 ENHRY, CDR2 SYGVKD. V gave up 6 bases and J gave up 6 bases, with 9 bases separating them. CDR3 sequence: CAIRNYIEQYF. CDR3 sequence (DNA): TGTGCCATCAGGAACTACATCGAGCAGTACTTC.

This chain links TRBV24-1 with TRBJ2-7; the D call may be TRBD1 or TRBD2 (7 bases each). With the DNA end fitting TRBJ2-5 better, the J assignment may be wrong. CDR1 KGHDR and CDR2 SFDVKD come from the germline V gene. The CDR3 contains 15 residues. The CDR3 region is CATRERDRLPETQYF. CDR3 sequence (DNA): TGTGCCACCAGGGAGCGGGACAGACTCCCAGAGACCCAGTACTTC.

The chain has TRBV12-3 or TRBV12-4 and TRBJ1-5; D remains ambiguous. The CDR3 extends over 18 amino acids. V lost 3 bases and J 1 base, leaving 19 bases between the germline ends. The CDR3 sequence: CASSFSVSGYLSNQPQHF. For the CDR3, the DNA is TGTGCCAGCAGTTTTTCGGTATCCGGGTATCTGAGCAATCAGCCCCAGCATTTT.

This clonotype occurred a few times. The genes are TRBV7-2 and TRBJ2-7; TRBD1 is a possible D gene (6 bases). The J call could be wrong; TRBJ2-5 is a better fit for the DNA end. CDR1 is SGHTA, CDR2 FQGNSA, per germline. The CDR3 has 14 residues. The CDR3 DNA follows: TGTGCCAGCAGCTTAGTTCCAGGGGCCGGGACCCAGTACTTC. It translates to CASSLVPGAGTQYF.

V usage is TRBV3-1 and J usage is TRBJ1-2; a possible D gene is TRBD1 (5 bases). The CDR3 spans 12 residues. V gave up 1 base and J gave up 8 bases, with 8 bases separating them. The germline V gene encodes CDR1 LGHDT and CDR2 YNNKEL (reference sequence). CDR3 sequence: CASSQGQRGYTF. In DNA form, the CDR3 reads TGTGCCAGCAGCCAAGGACAGAGAGGCTACACCTTC.

The V gene is TRBV9, the J gene TRBJ2-3; tentative D call: TRBD1 (6 bases). The CDR3 runs to 15 residues. Trimming removed 3 bases from V and 0 bases from J, with 11 bases in between. Germline CDR1 is SGDLS and CDR2 is YYNGEE. The CDR3 bases are TGTGCCAGCAGCGCGGTACAGGGTAGCACAGATACGCAGTATTTT. It codes for CASSAVQGSTDTQYF.

This clonotype has only a few counts. V gene TRBV5-1 combines with J gene TRBJ2-3; D might be TRBD2 (5 bases). This CDR3 is built from 16 residues. Trimming removed 7 bases from V and 2 bases from J, with 20 bases in between. Germline CDR1 reads SGHRS; CDR2 reads YFSETQ. The CDR3, as DNA: TGCGCCAGCGGCGAGGGCAGCCAGATTATCACAGATACGCAGTATTTT. Protein: CASGEGSQIITDTQYF.

This clonotype showed up just a few times. The chain has TRBV6-5 and TRBJ2-3; TRBD1 aligns across 7 bases. Germline lookup yields CDR1 MNHEY and CDR2 SVGAGI. The CDR3 is made up of 16 amino acids. Unmatched junction bases numbered 8, after V lost 4 bases and J lost 1 base. CDR3 nucleotides: TGTGCCAGCAGTTCACTCCCGGGACAGCGCACAGATACGCAGTATTTT. Residues: CASSSLPGQRTDTQYF.

The chain's CDR3 is CASSVGNSGTEAFF. The CDR3 coding sequence is TGTGCCAGCAGCGTAGGGAACAGTGGCACTGAAGCTTTCTTT. The genes are TRBV7-9 and TRBJ1-1; the D is unclear. The CDR3 consists of 14 residues. Trimming pared 5 bases from V and 4 bases from J, leaving 14 bases between. Germline CDR1 and CDR2: SEHNR and FQNEAQ (reference sequence).

The V and J genes are TRBV20-1 and TRBJ1-2, with a weak D call TRBD1 (6 bases). The ends were cut back, 3 bases at V and 4 bases at J, with 15 bases in the middle. There are 14 residues in the CDR3. Germline CDR1 and CDR2: DFQATT and SNEGSKA (reference sequence). The CDR3 DNA is TGCAGTGCTAGTGGCGGGGGGGCGGTCTATGGCTACACCTTC. It translates to CSASGGGAVYGYTF.

The chain couples TRBV20-1 to TRBJ1-1; D ambiguous. The CDR3 consists of 14 residues. Trimming left V 0 bases short and J 2 bases short, with 10 bases between. Germline CDR1 is DFQATT and CDR2 is SNEGSKA (reference sequence). CDR3 in amino acids: CSARDLPANTEAFF. As DNA, the CDR3 is TGCAGTGCTAGAGATTTACCAGCTAACACTGAAGCTTTCTTT.

The chain uses TRBV6-2 or TRBV6-3 and TRBJ2-3; TRBD2 matches 9 bases. Germline V gene data show CDR1 as MNHEY and CDR2 as SVGEGT. CDR3 length: 16 amino acids. Trimming took 6 bases from V and 1 from J; bases not matched to a gene: 8. CDR3 loop: CASSPYRLAGTDTQYF. CDR3 nucleotide sequence: TGTGCCAGCAGCCCCTATCGACTAGCGGGCACAGATACGCAGTATTTT.